Below are 23 T cell receptor beta chains sequenced from a single sample in a study of T cells in Graves' hyperthyroidism and ophthalmopathy. Template material for amplifying TCR beta CDR3 regions consisted of RNA transcripts. The TCR CDR3 was amplified in a first-round RT-PCR using the HTBI primer set. TCRdb re-derived calls from the multiplex PCR reads in MiXCR, one entry per CDR3 protein. The sample contains hundreds of thousands of distinct CDR3 sequences, over 15% of which appear only once. Sequencing was done on a sample of blood. The receptors were gathered from a woman younger than 35 with Graves' hyperthyroidism.

This clonotype was observed at least ten times. This chain links TRBV12-3 or TRBV12-4 with TRBJ2-7; TRBD1 aligns across 9 bases. This CDR3 is built from 17 residues. The trim removed 6 bases at V and 3 bases at J, leaving 15 bases unmatched. CDR3 sequence: CASSPGQGFGSFYEQYF. In DNA form, the CDR3 reads TGTGCCAGCAGCCCGGGACAGGGATTCGGGAGTTTCTACGAGCAGTACTTC.

At least ten counts were recorded for this clonotype. In DNA, the CDR3 is TGCGCCAGCTCAAAAGGGACAGGCTATGGCTACACCTTC. It is translated as CASSKGTGYGYTF. This sequence joins TRBV5-1 and TRBJ1-2; TRBD1 aligns across 8 bases. Germline V gives CDR1 SGHRS, CDR2 YFSETQ. Trimming removed 7 bases from V and 4 bases from J; junction bases left unmatched: 6. This CDR3 has 13 residues.

This clonotype was observed a few times. The chain couples TRBV2 to TRBJ2-7; D gene uncertain. The germline V gene has CDR1 SNHLY and CDR2 FYNNEI. This CDR3 contains 12 residues. Trimming stripped 2 bases from V and 2 bases from J, with 4 bases between. CDR3 residues: CASSEITYEQYF. The CDR3 DNA reads as TGTGCCAGCAGTGAAATTACCTACGAGCAGTACTTC.

At least ten counts were recorded for this clonotype. The rearrangement uses TRBV5-8 and TRBJ2-7; D uncertain. Deletions cut 0 bases from V and 4 bases from J, with 5 bases between. Germline-derived CDR1 and CDR2 are SGHTS and YDEGEE. The CDR3 covers 12 residues. The CDR3 reads CASSLDFYEQYF. DNA of the CDR3: TGTGCCAGCAGCTTGGACTTTTACGAGCAGTACTTC.

This CDR3 reads CASRTGANVLTF. CDR3 bases: TGTGCCAGCAGAACTGGGGCCAACGTCCTGACTTTC. This rearrangement joins TRBV12-3 or TRBV12-4 to TRBJ2-6; no reliable D call. V lost 6 bases to trimming and J lost 2 bases, with 2 bases between them. The CDR3 runs 12 residues.

This clonotype was detected ten times or more. The chain carries TRBV20-1 and TRBJ2-7, with D perhaps being TRBD1 or TRBD2 (5 bases each). Germline V gene data show CDR1 as DFQATT and CDR2 as SNEGSKA (reference sequence). Trimming took off 5 bases at V and 0 bases at J, with 11 bases between the two ends. The CDR3 extends over 13 amino acids. CDR3 in DNA: TGCAGTGCTCCCGGGGCTAGCTCCTACGAGCAGTACTTC. It is translated as CSAPGASSYEQYF.

The table lists this clonotype with a few counts. Here the CDR3 reads CAWKLGRNTGELFF. CDR3 DNA sequence: TGTGCCTGGAAGTTGGGACGGAACACCGGGGAGCTGTTTTTT. The V and J genes are TRBV30 and TRBJ2-2, with D possibly called TRBD1 or TRBD2 (5 bases each). V shed 4 bases and J shed 1 base, with 10 bases lying between them. The CDR3 is 14 residues long. Germline-derived CDR1 and CDR2 are GTSNPN and SVGIG (reference sequence).

This clonotype has a handful of counts. V and J are TRBV19 and TRBJ2-7; D uncertain. CDR1 and CDR2 (germline): LNHDA, SQIVND (reference sequence). Trimming stripped 2 bases from V and 3 bases from J, with 8 bases between. The CDR3 contains 13 residues. The CDR3 DNA reads TGTGCCAGTAGTATACTCGGGTTCTACGAGCAGTACTTC. As protein: CASSILGFYEQYF.

The rearrangement uses TRBV19 and TRBJ2-1; 13 nucleotides align to TRBD2. The CDR3 covers 16 residues. Germline assignment: CDR1 LNHDA and CDR2 SQIVND (reference sequence). The junction had 4 bases not matched to a gene; V was cut back by 4 bases and J by 4 bases. CDR3 bases: TGTGCCAGTAGTAGACTACTAGCGGGAGGGTACAATGAGCAGTTCTTC. This gives the protein CASSRLLAGGYNEQFF.

Here the CDR3 DNA reads TGTGCCAGCAGCTCCAGACAGGTCCACAATGAGCAGTTCTTC. It yields the protein CASSSRQVHNEQFF. V gene TRBV7-9 combines with J gene TRBJ2-1; a possible D gene is TRBD1 (6 bases). V gave up 4 bases and J gave up 5 bases, with 12 bases separating them. CDR3 size: 14 residues. Per germline, CDR1 SEHNR and CDR2 FQNEAQ (reference sequence).

This clonotype was counted many times. CDR3 residues: CASSIQGTEAFF. CDR3 DNA sequence: TGTGCCAGCAGCATACAGGGGACTGAAGCTTTCTTT. This chain connects TRBV7-9 to TRBJ1-1; TRBD1 agrees at 7 bases. The trim removed 5 bases at V and 5 bases at J, leaving 2 bases unmatched. Germline V gene lookup returns CDR1 SEHNR and CDR2 FQNEAQ (reference sequence). CDR3 length: 12 amino acids.

This clonotype was seen ten or more times. The V gene is TRBV28, the J gene TRBJ2-3; D gene ambiguous. V gave up 2 bases and J gave up 2 bases, with 14 bases separating them. The CDR3 totals 16 residues. From germline, CDR1 is MDHEN and CDR2 SYDVKM. The CDR3 sequence: CASSLPGRRFTDTQYF. The DNA for the CDR3 is TGTGCCAGCAGTTTACCGGGCCGCAGATTCACAGATACGCAGTATTTT. Full variable domain (rest looked up from reference TRBV28 and TRBJ2-3): DVKVTQSSRYLVKRTGEKVFLECVQDMDHENMFWYRQDPGLGLRLIYFSYDVKMKEKGDIPEGYSVSREKKERFSLILESASTNQTSMYLCASSLPGRRFTDTQYFGPGTRLTVL.

The chain carries TRBV2 and TRBJ2-5; TRBD2 aligns across 10 bases. The V and J ends lost 3 bases and 5 bases, in that order; junction bases with no gene match: 9. This CDR3 is built from 16 residues. Germline V lookup: CDR1 SNHLY, CDR2 FYNNEI. CDR3 nucleotides: TGTGCCAGCAGTGAGTCTAGCGGGAGTTCTTACGAGACCCAGTACTTC. Translation gives CASSESSGSSYETQYF.

The genes are TRBV6-1 and TRBJ2-7; 12 bases map to TRBD1. The germline V gene has CDR1 MNHNS and CDR2 SASEGT. This CDR3 comprises 13 residues. The junction had 5 bases not matched to a gene; V was cut back by 8 bases and J by 6 bases. Here the CDR3 reads CASGRDRGPEQYF. CDR3 DNA sequence: TGTGCCAGCGGCCGGGACAGGGGGCCCGAGCAGTACTTC.

This clonotype showed up just a few times. The chain has TRBV5-1 and TRBJ2-3, with D perhaps TRBD1 or TRBD2 (5 bases each). This CDR3 region has 14 residues. In germline, CDR1 is SGHRS, CDR2 YFSETQ. V was clipped by 4 bases and J by 1 base, with 10 bases between them. As DNA, the CDR3 is TGCGCCAGCAGCGGGGGACGGCGCACAGATACGCAGTATTTT. It specifies CASSGGRRTDTQYF.

The V gene is TRBV14, the J gene TRBJ1-1; perhaps TRBD1 as D (5 bases). The CDR3 sequence is 15 residues long. V gave up 0 bases and J gave up 6 bases, with 14 bases separating them. Germline V CDR1 and CDR2: SGHDN, FVKESK. The CDR3 protein is CASSQEWGGRAEAFF. The CDR3 DNA reads TGTGCCAGCAGCCAAGAATGGGGGGGACGCGCTGAAGCTTTCTTT.

This clonotype was counted at least ten times. The rearrangement links TRBV20-1 to TRBJ1-5; D unresolved. The CDR3 is 15 amino acids. Trimming shortened V by 2 bases and J by 1 base, and 12 bases separated the two germline ends. The V gene's germline CDR1 is DFQATT and CDR2 SNEGSKA (reference sequence). CDR3 nucleotides: TGCAGTGCTAGACGTGAGATAGGGAGCAATCAGCCCCAGCATTTT. Translation gives CSARREIGSNQPQHF.

This clonotype was detected many times. The chain employs TRBV27 and TRBJ1-5; D not certain. This CDR3 contains 17 residues. V dropped 5 bases and J dropped 6 bases, with 23 bases sitting between them. The V gene's germline CDR1 is MNHEY and CDR2 SMNVEV (reference sequence). The CDR3, as DNA: TGTGCCAGCAGTAACCGGCGGGGTCTGGGTGTGGTTCAGCCCCAGCATTTT. It is translated as CASSNRRGLGVVQPQHF.

This clonotype was seen only a few times. The gene calls are TRBV10-3 and TRBJ2-5, with D perhaps matching TRBD2 (6 bases). V dropped 6 bases and J dropped 5 bases, with 13 bases sitting between them. Germline V CDR1 and CDR2: ENHRY, SYGVKD. The length of the CDR3 is 13 residues. The CDR3 loop reads CAIRSGVGETQYF. The DNA of the CDR3 is TGTGCCATCAGATCGGGAGTTGGGGAGACCCAGTACTTC.

This clonotype appeared many times. This rearrangement joins TRBV12-3 or TRBV12-4 to TRBJ1-1; D is unclear. The ends were cut back, 6 bases at V and 0 bases at J, with 11 bases in the middle. The CDR3 runs to 14 residues. The CDR3 sequence: CASSRTAMNTEAFF. CDR3 nucleotide sequence: TGTGCCAGCAGCAGGACGGCAATGAACACTGAAGCTTTCTTT.

This sequence joins TRBV12-3 or TRBV12-4 and TRBJ2-7; D call uncertain. Between the trimmed V and J ends, which lost 3 bases and 6 bases, there was a span of 9 bases. The CDR3 has 12 residues. In DNA, the CDR3 is TGTGCCAGCAGTTTGTCGCCCAGCGAGCAGTACTTC. Protein sequence: CASSLSPSEQYF.

At least ten counts were recorded for this clonotype. The gene calls are TRBV18 and TRBJ1-2; 8 nucleotides align to TRBD1. Looked up from germline, CDR1 is KGHSH and CDR2 is LQKENI. J gave up 4 bases and V 4 bases, and 5 bases lay outside the gene matches. The CDR3 is made up of 14 amino acids. The CDR3 DNA reads TGTGCCAGCTCACTCCGGACAGGGAGCTATGGCTACACCTTC. Translated, it gives CASSLRTGSYGYTF.

This clonotype came up many times. The CDR3 bases are TGTGCCAGCAGTGGTGACACTAATCAGCCCCAGCATTTT. Protein product: CASSGDTNQPQHF. V and J are TRBV2 and TRBJ1-5; the D is unclear. There are 13 residues in the CDR3. Deletions cut 4 bases from V and 4 bases from J, with 8 bases between. Germline assignment: CDR1 SNHLY and CDR2 FYNNEI. The whole variable domain, remainder taken from reference TRBV2 and TRBJ1-5, is EPEVTQTPSHQVTQMGQEVILRCVPISNHLYFYWYRQILGQKVEFLVSFYNNEISEKSEIFDDQFSVERPDGSNFTLKIRSTKLEDSAMYFCASSGDTNQPQHFGDGTRLSIL.